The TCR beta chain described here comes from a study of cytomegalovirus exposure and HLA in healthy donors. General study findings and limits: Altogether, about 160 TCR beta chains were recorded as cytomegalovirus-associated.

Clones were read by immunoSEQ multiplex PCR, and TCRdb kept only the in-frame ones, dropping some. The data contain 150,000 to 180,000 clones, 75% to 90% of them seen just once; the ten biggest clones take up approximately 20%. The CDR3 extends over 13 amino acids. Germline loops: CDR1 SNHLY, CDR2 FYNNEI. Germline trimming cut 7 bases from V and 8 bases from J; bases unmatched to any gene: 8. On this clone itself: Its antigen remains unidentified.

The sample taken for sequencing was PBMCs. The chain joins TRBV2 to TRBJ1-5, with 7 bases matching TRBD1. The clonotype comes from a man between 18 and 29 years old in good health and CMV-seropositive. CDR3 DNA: TGTGCCAGCAAACAGACAGGGCCGGAGCCCCAGCATTTT. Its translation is CASKQTGPEPQHF.